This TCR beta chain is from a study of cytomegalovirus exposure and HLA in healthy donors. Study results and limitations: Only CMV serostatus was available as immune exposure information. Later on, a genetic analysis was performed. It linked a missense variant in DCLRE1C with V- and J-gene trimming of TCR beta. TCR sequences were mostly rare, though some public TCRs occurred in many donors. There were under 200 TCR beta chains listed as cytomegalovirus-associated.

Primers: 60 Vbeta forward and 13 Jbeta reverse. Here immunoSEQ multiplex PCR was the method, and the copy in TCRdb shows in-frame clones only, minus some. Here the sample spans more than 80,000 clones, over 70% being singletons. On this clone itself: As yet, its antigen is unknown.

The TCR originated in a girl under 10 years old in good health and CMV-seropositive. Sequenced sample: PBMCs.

The CDR3 coding sequence is TGCGCCAGCAGCCAATCGGGGACTAGCGGGAGCGACTCCTACGAGCAGTACTTC. Its translation is CASSQSGTSGSDSYEQYF. The rearrangement uses TRBV4-1 and TRBJ2-7; 14 positions match TRBD2. The CDR3 is made up of 18 amino acids. The junction had 6 bases not matched to a gene; V was cut back by 2 bases and J by 0 bases. Germline CDR1 reads MGHRA; CDR2 reads YSYEKL.